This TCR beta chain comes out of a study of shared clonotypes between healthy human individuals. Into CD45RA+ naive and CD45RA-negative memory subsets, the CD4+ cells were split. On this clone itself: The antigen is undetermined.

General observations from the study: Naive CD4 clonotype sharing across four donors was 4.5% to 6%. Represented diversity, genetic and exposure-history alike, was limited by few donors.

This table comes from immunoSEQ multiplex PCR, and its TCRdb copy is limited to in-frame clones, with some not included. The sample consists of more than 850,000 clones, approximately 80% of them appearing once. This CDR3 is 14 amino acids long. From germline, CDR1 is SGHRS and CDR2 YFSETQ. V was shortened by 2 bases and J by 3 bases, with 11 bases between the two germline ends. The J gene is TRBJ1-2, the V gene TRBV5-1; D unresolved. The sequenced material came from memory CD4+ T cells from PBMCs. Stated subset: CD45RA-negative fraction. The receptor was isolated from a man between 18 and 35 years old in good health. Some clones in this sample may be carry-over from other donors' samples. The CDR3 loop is CASSFQPSDYGYTF. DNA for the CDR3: TGCGCCAGCAGCTTTCAACCTTCCGACTATGGCTACACCTTC.